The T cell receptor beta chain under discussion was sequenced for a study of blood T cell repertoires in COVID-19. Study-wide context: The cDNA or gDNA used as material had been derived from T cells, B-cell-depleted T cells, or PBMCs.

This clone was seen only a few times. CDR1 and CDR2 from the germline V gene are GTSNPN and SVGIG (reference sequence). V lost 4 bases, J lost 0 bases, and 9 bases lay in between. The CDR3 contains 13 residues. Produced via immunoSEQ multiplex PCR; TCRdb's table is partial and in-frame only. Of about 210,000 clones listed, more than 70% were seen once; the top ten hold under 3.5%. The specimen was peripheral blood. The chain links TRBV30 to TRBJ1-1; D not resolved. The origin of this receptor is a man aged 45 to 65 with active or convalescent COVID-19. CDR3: CAWIYEMNTEAFF. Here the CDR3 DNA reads TGTGCCTGGATCTATGAGATGAACACTGAAGCTTTCTTT.